This T cell receptor beta chain was profiled in a study of OX40 agonist ivuxolimab in advanced cancers. Comment on this clone: Its target is not known.

Generated by immunoSEQ multiplex PCR, the TCRdb table keeps only in-frame clones and is missing some. The sample contains roughly 120,000 clones, 85% to 90% of which appear only once. Unmatched junction bases numbered 3, after V lost 4 bases and J lost 0 bases. Germline CDR1 SGHTA, CDR2 FQGNSA. The CDR3 covers 15 residues. Study-level results: Average numbers of expanded clones were greater in CD8+ T cells than in CD4+.

The origin of this receptor is an adult with an advanced solid tumor such as melanoma, head and neck, liver or kidney cancer. The chain employs TRBV7-2 and TRBJ1-5, with 7 nucleotides matching TRBD1. The specimen comprised CD4+ or CD8+ T cells sorted from blood, sampled in a trial of the OX40 agonist ivuxolimab. CDR3 sequence (DNA): TGTGCCAGCAGCTGGGACAGCTATAGCAATCAGCCCCAGCATTTT. This codes for CASSWDSYSNQPQHF.